This T cell receptor beta chain was recorded in a study of blood T cell repertoires in COVID-19. Sequenced by immunoSEQ multiplex PCR; TCRdb stores in-frame clones only, minus some. The table includes approximately 120,000 clones, approximately 89% detected once. Seattle's enrolled individuals joined amid active infection and were then monitored longitudinally. CDR3 length: 13 amino acids. Germline V lookup: CDR1 MGHDK, CDR2 SYGVNS. V was clipped by 2 bases and J by 5 bases, with 9 bases between them. Sequenced sample: peripheral blood. The J gene is TRBJ2-5, the V gene TRBV25-1, with D possibly matching TRBD1 (5 bases). This receptor was obtained from an elderly woman with COVID-19, enrolled during active disease. The CDR3 reads CASSEQGRETQYF. The CDR3 nucleotides are TGTGCCAGCAGTGAACAGGGTCGGGAGACCCAGTACTTC.